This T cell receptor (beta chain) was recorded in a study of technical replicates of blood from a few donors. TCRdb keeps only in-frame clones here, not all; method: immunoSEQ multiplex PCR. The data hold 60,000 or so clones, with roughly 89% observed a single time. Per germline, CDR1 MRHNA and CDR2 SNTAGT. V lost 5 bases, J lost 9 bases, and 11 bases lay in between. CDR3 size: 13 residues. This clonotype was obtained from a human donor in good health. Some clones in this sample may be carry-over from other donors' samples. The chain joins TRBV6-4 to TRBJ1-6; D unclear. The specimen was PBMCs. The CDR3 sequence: CASSSGLGSPLHF. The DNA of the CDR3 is TGTGCCAGCAGTTCTGGACTCGGTTCACCCCTCCACTTT.